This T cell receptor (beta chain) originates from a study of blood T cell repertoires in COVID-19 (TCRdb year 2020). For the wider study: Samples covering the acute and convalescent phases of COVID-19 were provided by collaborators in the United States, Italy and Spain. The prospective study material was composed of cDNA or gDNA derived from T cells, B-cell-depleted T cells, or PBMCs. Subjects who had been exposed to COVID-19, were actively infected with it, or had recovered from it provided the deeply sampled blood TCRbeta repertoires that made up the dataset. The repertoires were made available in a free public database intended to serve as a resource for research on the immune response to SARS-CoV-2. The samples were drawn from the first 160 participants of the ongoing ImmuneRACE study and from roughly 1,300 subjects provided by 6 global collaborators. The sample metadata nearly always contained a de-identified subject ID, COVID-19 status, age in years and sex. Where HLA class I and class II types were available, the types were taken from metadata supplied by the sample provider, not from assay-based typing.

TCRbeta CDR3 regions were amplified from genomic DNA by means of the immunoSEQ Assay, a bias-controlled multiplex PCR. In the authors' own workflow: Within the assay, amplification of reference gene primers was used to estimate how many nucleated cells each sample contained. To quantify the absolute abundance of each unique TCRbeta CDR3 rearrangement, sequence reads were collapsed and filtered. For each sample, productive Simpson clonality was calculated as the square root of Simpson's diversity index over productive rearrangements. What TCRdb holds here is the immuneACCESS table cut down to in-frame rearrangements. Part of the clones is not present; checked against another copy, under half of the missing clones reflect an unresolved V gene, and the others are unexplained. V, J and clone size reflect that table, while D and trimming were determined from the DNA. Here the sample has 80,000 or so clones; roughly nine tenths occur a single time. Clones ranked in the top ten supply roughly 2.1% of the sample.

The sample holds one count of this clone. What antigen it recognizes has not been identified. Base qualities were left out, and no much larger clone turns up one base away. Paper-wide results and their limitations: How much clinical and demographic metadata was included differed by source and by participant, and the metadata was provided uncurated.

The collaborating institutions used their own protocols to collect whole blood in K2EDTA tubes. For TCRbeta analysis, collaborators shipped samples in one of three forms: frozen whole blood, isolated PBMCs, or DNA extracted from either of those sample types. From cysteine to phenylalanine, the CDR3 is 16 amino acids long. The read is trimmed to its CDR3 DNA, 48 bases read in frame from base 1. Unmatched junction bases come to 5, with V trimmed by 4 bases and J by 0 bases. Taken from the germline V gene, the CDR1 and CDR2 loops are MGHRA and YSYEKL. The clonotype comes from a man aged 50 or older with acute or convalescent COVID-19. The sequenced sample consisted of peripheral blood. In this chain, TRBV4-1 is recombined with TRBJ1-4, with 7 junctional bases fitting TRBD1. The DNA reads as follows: TGCGCCAGCAGCCGCGGACAGGCTGCAACTAATGAAAAACTGTTTTTT. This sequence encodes CASSRGQAATNEKLFF.